This T cell receptor (beta chain) was observed in a study of response to subunit inactivated influenza vaccine (dated by TCRdb to the late 2010s). Looking at the study overall: To follow how T cells responded to a trivalent subunit inactivated influenza vaccine, the researchers relied on deep quantitative profiling of the T cell receptor repertoire. Results and caveats for the whole study, not just this receptor: According to the authors, only a limited number of new T cells may be recruited by each seasonal influenza vaccination.

The library was obtained by RT-PCR. For sequencing, an Illumina HiSeq 2500 was employed. The public reads were run again by TCRdb, first through fastp at Q25 and then through MiXCR, and only productive beta chains were kept. A single entry per CDR3 protein holds the most common genes and DNA from its merged rows. The sample yields a few hundred thousand distinct CDR3 sequences; roughly 10% were counted once. The ten largest clones represent approximately 11% of the sample. This clonotype was observed a handful of times. Its antigen remains unidentified. Sequence at one end of the junction differs from germline and may be a read error. The sample was also reused in another study, on T cells expressing NK-cell markers. In that second paper, the authors write: TCR beta cDNA libraries were prepared using 5'RACE template switching, which introduced a universal primer site and unique molecular identifiers. TCR beta-chain repertoires were profiled in sorted CD3+CD56+NKG2C+, CD3+CD56+NKG2C- and CD3+CD56-NKG2C+ T-cell subsets from roughly eight donors. Among the eight sequenced donors, seven were HCMV-seropositive and one was HCMV-seronegative. In several experiments an anti-gammadeltaTCR antibody was added to restrict sorting to alphabetaTCR-expressing T cells. For 6 or 7 donors, the dominant CD3+CD56+NKG2C+ clonotypes were among the top 10 CD8+ clonotypes and accounted for about 1.0-7.5% of CD8+ T cells. Those dominant clonotypes were again the most abundant among CD3+CD56-NKG2C+ cells in four donors, at about 28.3-60.1%. Whether the expanded NKG2C-expressing T cell clones were specific for HCMV antigens remained unclear. Randomly selected healthy volunteers, three men and five women, were used as the eight sequenced donors. HCMV serostatus was determined by detecting HCMV-specific IgG in serum with a commercial ELISA kit. Ficoll density gradient centrifugation was used to isolate peripheral blood mononuclear cells from blood. For a handful of donors, bulk peripheral blood T-cell repertoires were also sequenced from unsorted PBMC. cDNA synthesis was primed from the TCR beta constant segment and was followed by two successive PCR amplification steps. Illumina HiSeq 2000/2500, MiSeq or NextSeq was used to sequence libraries as 2 x 150 bp reads. MIGEC was used to demultiplex reads and group the reads by UMI, and MiTCR was used to assemble and quantify clonotypes. Only TCR cDNA sequences supported by at least two reads were kept to exclude erroneous sequences. The tcR package was used for downstream repertoire analysis, and clonotypes were matched between fractions using CDR3 nucleotide sequence together with V segment. VDJmatch was used to annotate antigen specificity against VDJdb, with one amino acid substitution in CDR3 allowed.

Sequences were derived from PBMCs from blood, sampled on the day of vaccination. The clonotype originates from a man between 45 and 60 years old who received an inactivated influenza vaccine. Donor details come from another sample of the same person, matched by shared clones.

For the CDR3, the sequence is CASGRQNYNEQFF. The nucleotide sequence reads TGTGCCAGCGGGCGACAGAACTACAATGAACAGTTCTTC. The chain uses TRBV6-6 and TRBJ2-1, with a tentative D gene TRBD1 over 5 matching bases. For CDR1 and CDR2, the germline V gene (reference sequence) lists MNHNY and SVGAGI. The CDR3 runs 13 amino acids, cysteine and phenylalanine included. Of all the DNA, just the CDR3 is kept, 39 bases in frame from base 1.